Below, 32 T cell receptor beta chains from the same sample are listed, as sequenced in a study of STAT3 mutations in large granular lymphocyte leukemia. Generated by immunoSEQ multiplex PCR, the TCRdb table keeps only in-frame clones and is missing some. The table shows over 2,500 clones, with 80% to 90% occurring only once. These receptors are not linked to any known antigen. Study findings and constraints: At least one immunodominant TCR beta clonotype appeared in every T-cell large granular lymphocyte leukemia patient.

The sample was peripheral blood mononuclear cells. These receptors were obtained from a woman in her sixties or seventies with T-cell large granular lymphocyte leukemia. Some clones in this sample may be carry-over from other donors' samples.

This clone is medium-sized. The chain links TRBV6-1 to TRBJ2-7; 9 bases match TRBD2. The CDR3 length is 17 residues. Germline CDR1 is MNHNS and CDR2 is SASEGT. Trimming cost V 3 bases and J 3 bases; bases outside gene matches: 12. DNA for the CDR3: TGTGCCAGCAGTGAGGCCGGGACTAGCCCGTTCGGCTACGAGCAGTACTTC. As protein: CASSEAGTSPFGYEQYF.

The V call is TRBV19, the J call TRBJ2-3; a weak D match, TRBD1 (6 bases). Germline V lookup: CDR1 LNHDA, CDR2 SQIVND (reference sequence). CDR3 length: 13 residues. V was cut by 6 bases and J by 2 bases, with 9 bases left in between. CDR3 nucleotide sequence: TGTGCCAGTAGCGGACAGTTCACAGATACGCAGTATTTT. It translates to CASSGQFTDTQYF.

This rearrangement joins TRBV30 to TRBJ1-6; 9 positions agree with TRBD1. CDR3 length: 14 residues. Germline V lookup: CDR1 GTSNPN, CDR2 SVGIG (reference sequence). The ends lost 7 bases at V and 4 bases at J; junction bases unmatched: 5. The chain's CDR3 is CASTTGGYNSPLHF. As DNA, the CDR3 is TGTGCCTCCACGACAGGGGGGTATAATTCACCCCTCCACTTT.

The chain uses TRBV4-2 and TRBJ1-6, with a weak D call TRBD1 (6 bases). This CDR3 contains 16 residues. V was shortened by 0 bases and J by 6 bases, with 12 bases between the two germline ends. Looked up from germline, CDR1 is LGHNA and CDR2 is YNFKEQ. DNA for the CDR3: TGTGCCAGCAGCCAAGATCGGACAGTCTCTAATTCACCCCTCCACTTT. This sequence encodes CASSQDRTVSNSPLHF.

The V gene is TRBV29-1, the J gene TRBJ2-2; 8 nucleotides line up with TRBD1. Germline CDR1 reads SQVTM; CDR2 reads ANQGSEA. The CDR3 has 15 residues. The V segment lost 6 bases and the J segment 0 bases; nucleotides outside the gene matches: 6. The CDR3 sequence: CSVRGQAANTGELFF. The DNA of the CDR3 is TGCAGCGTCCGGGGACAGGCCGCGAACACCGGGGAGCTGTTTTTT.

The chain recombines TRBV5-1 with TRBJ1-1; no definite D call. The CDR3 consists of 13 residues. V dropped 5 bases and J dropped 5 bases, with 13 bases sitting between them. Germline assignment: CDR1 SGHRS and CDR2 YFSETQ. The CDR3 DNA is TGCGCCAGCAGTTTAGGGCGAGGTACTGAAGCTTTCTTT. Translated: CASSLGRGTEAFF.

V and J are TRBV30 and TRBJ2-3; TRBD1 might be the D (6 bases). V was clipped by 1 base and J by 0 bases, with 11 bases between them. CDR3 length equals 15 residues. Germline V CDR1 and CDR2: GTSNPN, SVGIG (reference sequence). This chain's CDR3 is CAWSGGRGSTDTQYF. Here the CDR3 DNA reads TGTGCCTGGAGTGGGGGCAGGGGTAGCACAGATACGCAGTATTTT.

The V and J genes are TRBV4-3 and TRBJ2-7; tentatively, D is TRBD1 or TRBD2 (5 bases each). There are 15 residues in the CDR3. The V gene lost 4 bases and the J gene lost 7 bases, with 20 bases spanning the gap. CDR1 is LGHNA, CDR2 YSLEER, per germline. CDR3 DNA: TGCGCCAGCAGCCCGCTGAGTGCAGGGTCGGGGGAGCAGTACTTC. Translation: CASSPLSAGSGEQYF.

The chain employs TRBV25-1 and TRBJ2-7, with TRBD1 matching over 7 bases. The CDR3 is 16 amino acids. Germline loops: CDR1 MGHDK, CDR2 SYGVNS. The J segment lost 2 bases and the V segment lost 3 bases, leaving 10 bases of the junction unmatched. The CDR3 sequence is CASSEGLSTGAYEQYF. The CDR3 DNA sequence: TGTGCCAGCAGTGAGGGCCTGAGTACAGGGGCCTACGAGCAGTACTTC.

The chain combines TRBV18 with TRBJ1-2; 9 positions match TRBD1. The length of the CDR3 is 19 residues. Trimming cost V 4 bases and J 5 bases; bases outside gene matches: 20. Germline CDR1 reads KGHSH; CDR2 reads LQKENI. CDR3 region: CASSRNSRPPDRGNYGYTF. The CDR3 DNA is TGTGCCAGCTCACGAAACTCCCGGCCCCCGGACAGGGGAAATTATGGCTACACCTTC.

This clone showed up just once. The chain has TRBV7-9 and TRBJ1-3; 8 bases align to TRBD1. CDR1 is SEHNR and CDR2 is FQNEAQ in the germline V gene (reference sequence). The CDR3 covers 15 residues. With V trimmed by 5 bases and J by 4 bases, 7 bases remained unmatched. The CDR3 sequence is CASSVPGGAGNTIYF. The DNA of the CDR3 is TGTGCCAGCAGCGTACCAGGGGGCGCGGGAAACACCATATATTTT.

This clone was seen only once. The chain carries TRBV9 and TRBJ2-5; possible D gene TRBD2, 6 bases. The V end was cut by 0 bases, the J end by 10 bases, with 25 bases between. From germline, CDR1 is SGDLS and CDR2 YYNGEE. The CDR3 totals 17 residues. CDR3 sequence: CASSVDGSGVQEGNQYF. Written as DNA, the CDR3 is TGTGCCAGCAGCGTAGATGGTAGCGGAGTGCAAGAGGGGAACCAGTACTTC. Full variable domain (remainder filled in from reference TRBV9 and TRBJ2-5): DSGVTQTPKHLITATGQRVTLRCSPRSGDLSVYWYQQSLDQGLQFLIQYYNGEERAKGNILERFSAQQFPDLHSELNLSSLELGDSALYFCASSVDGSGVQEGNQYFGPGTRLLVL.

The rearrangement links TRBV30 to TRBJ2-3; D is possibly TRBD1 (5 bases). Germline V gene lookup returns CDR1 GTSNPN and CDR2 SVGIG (reference sequence). The CDR3 length is 15 residues. Trimming took 0 bases from V and 3 from J, leaving 13 bases between them. CDR3 in DNA: TGTGCCTGGAGTGTACGGCAGGGTGGGACAGATACGCAGTATTTT. The encoded protein is CAWSVRQGGTDTQYF. The whole variable domain, filled in from reference TRBV30 and TRBJ2-3, reads SQTIHQWPATLVQPVGSPLSLECTVEGTSNPNLYWYRQAAGRGLQLLFYSVGIGQISSEVPQNLSASRPQDRQFILSSKKLLLSDSGFYLCAWSVRQGGTDTQYFGPGTRLTVL.

This sequence joins TRBV18 and TRBJ2-7; D perhaps matches TRBD2 (5 bases). The CDR3 runs to 13 residues. Between the trimmed V and J ends, which lost 3 bases and 4 bases, there was a span of 10 bases. Germline lookup yields CDR1 KGHSH and CDR2 LQKENI. CDR3 in amino acids: CASSPQEGYEQYF. The CDR3 coding sequence is TGTGCCAGCTCACCCCAAGAGGGTTACGAGCAGTACTTC. Together with reference TRBV18 and TRBJ2-7, the CDR3 gives the full variable domain: NAGVMQNPRHLVRRRGQEARLRCSPMKGHSHVYWYRQLPEEGLKFMVYLQKENIIDESGMPKERFSAEFPKEGPSILRIQQVVRGDSAAYFCASSPQEGYEQYFGPGTRLTVT.

The V gene is TRBV7-9, the J gene TRBJ2-3; 8 bases fit TRBD1. The CDR3 spans 16 residues. Germline V lookup: CDR1 SEHNR, CDR2 FQNEAQ (reference sequence). V was clipped by 3 bases and J by 5 bases; unmatched bases: 10. DNA for the CDR3: TGTGCCAGCAGCTTCACGGACAGGGCAGACCGAGATACGCAGTATTTT. This encodes CASSFTDRADRDTQYF. Using reference TRBV7-9 and TRBJ2-3 for the parts outside the CDR3, the full variable domain is DTGVSQNPRHKITKRGQNVTFRCDPISEHNRLYWYRQTLGQGPEFLTYFQNEAQLEKSRLLSDRFSAERPKGSFSTLEIQRTEQGDSAMYLCASSFTDRADRDTQYFGPGTRLTVL.

The chain recombines TRBV5-4 with TRBJ2-3; 7 bases are shared with TRBD2. CDR1 and CDR2 from the germline V gene are SGHNT and YYREEE (reference sequence). The J segment lost 2 bases and the V segment lost 4 bases, leaving 13 bases of the junction unmatched. CDR3 length: 17 residues. CDR3 sequence reads: CASSTPPGRGTTDTQYF. As DNA, the CDR3 is TGTGCCAGCAGCACACCCCCCGGGCGGGGGACCACAGATACGCAGTATTTT. Using reference TRBV5-4 and TRBJ2-3 for the parts outside the CDR3, the full variable domain is ETGVTQSPTHLIKTRGQQVTLRCSSQSGHNTVSWYQQALGQGPQFIFQYYREEENGRGNFPPRFSGLQFPNYSSELNVNALELDDSALYLCASSTPPGRGTTDTQYFGPGTRLTVL.

The chain employs TRBV18 and TRBJ1-2; 8 nucleotides align to TRBD1. The trim removed 3 bases at V and 8 bases at J, leaving 11 bases unmatched. Germline CDR1 is KGHSH and CDR2 is LQKENI. The CDR3 runs 15 residues. This CDR3 reads CASSPGQEVSQGYTF. The CDR3 coding sequence is TGTGCCAGCTCACCGGGACAGGAGGTTTCCCAGGGCTACACCTTC.

This clone has a handful of counts. The gene calls are TRBV29-1 and TRBJ1-3; maybe TRBD1 (5 bases). The CDR3 has 13 amino acids. Trimming shortened V by 1 base and J by 1 base, and 5 bases separated the two germline ends. Germline V gene lookup returns CDR1 SQVTM and CDR2 ANQGSEA. CDR3 DNA: TGCAGCGTTGAAGCAGGGTCTGGAAACACCATATATTTT. This encodes CSVEAGSGNTIYF.

The chain carries TRBV18 and TRBJ2-3; D is uncertain. Germline CDR1 KGHSH, CDR2 LQKENI. The CDR3 has 13 amino acids. V shed 6 bases and J shed 6 bases, with 13 bases lying between them. CDR3 residues: CASSLSVRDTQYF. The CDR3, as DNA: TGTGCCAGCTCCCTTTCCGTTAGGGATACGCAGTATTTT. Full variable domain (remainder filled in from reference TRBV18 and TRBJ2-3): NAGVMQNPRHLVRRRGQEARLRCSPMKGHSHVYWYRQLPEEGLKFMVYLQKENIIDESGMPKERFSAEFPKEGPSILRIQQVVRGDSAAYFCASSLSVRDTQYFGPGTRLTVL.

The chain employs TRBV29-1 and TRBJ2-3; D perhaps matches TRBD1 (6 bases). Per the germline V gene, CDR1 is SQVTM and CDR2 is ANQGSEA. The CDR3 is made up of 16 amino acids. Trimming removed 1 base from V and 0 bases from J, with 14 bases in between. The CDR3 coding sequence is TGCAGCGTTGAAGGAGGACAGACCACTAGCACAGATACGCAGTATTTT. Translating gives CSVEGGQTTSTDTQYF.

The rearrangement links TRBV25-1 to TRBJ2-3; 12 nucleotides match TRBD2. V shed 0 bases and J 5 bases; nucleotides not matched to a gene: 3. The CDR3 consists of 16 residues. Germline V lookup: CDR1 MGHDK, CDR2 SYGVNS. CDR3: CASSEYTSGGLDTQYF. DNA for the CDR3: TGTGCCAGCAGTGAATATACTAGCGGGGGGCTAGATACGCAGTATTTT.

On this clone itself: Other DNA sequences in the same sample also yield this CDR3. The CDR3 coding sequence is TGCGCCAGCAGCGGGGGGGGCCCGACAGATACGCAGTATTTT. Translation: CASSGGGPTDTQYF. The chain combines TRBV5-1 with TRBJ2-3; weak D call: TRBD2 (7 bases). Trimming removed 4 bases at V and 3 bases at J, with 12 bases between. Germline V gene data show CDR1 as SGHRS and CDR2 as YFSETQ. There are 14 residues in the CDR3.

This clone was seen a handful of times. In nucleotides, the CDR3 is TGTGCCAGCAGCCCCAGACAGGGGTTTGGCCCGAGCTCTGGAAACACCATATATTTT. It yields the protein CASSPRQGFGPSSGNTIYF. This chain uses TRBV11-2 with TRBJ1-3, with TRBD1 matching 8 bases. With 5 bases clipped from V and 0 bases from J, the junction kept 15 bases outside the gene matches. The CDR3 is 19 residues long. Germline loops: CDR1 SGHAT, CDR2 FQNNGV. The complete variable domain, with remaining parts taken from reference TRBV11-2 and TRBJ1-3, reads EAGVAQSPRYKIIEKRQSVAFWCNPISGHATLYWYQQILGQGPKLLIQFQNNGVVDDSQLPKDRFSAERLKGVDSTLKIQPAKLEDSAVYLCASSPRQGFGPSSGNTIYFGEGSWLTVV.

This clone is labeled as medium-sized. This chain's CDR3 is CASSPEGFQPQHF. CDR3 nucleotides: TGTGCCAGCAGCCCCGAGGGGTTTCAGCCCCAGCATTTT. J is TRBJ1-5 and V is TRBV7-1; D is possibly TRBD1 (5 bases). TRBV7-1 is given ORF status, its function remaining uncertain. Trimming took off 5 bases at V and 6 bases at J, with 11 bases between the two ends. This CDR3 contains 13 residues.

The chain joins TRBV30 to TRBJ2-2, with D possibly being TRBD1 (5 bases). V was shortened by 1 base and J by 2 bases, with 11 bases between the two germline ends. The CDR3 length is 15 residues. Per germline, CDR1 GTSNPN and CDR2 SVGIG (reference sequence). CDR3: CAWSGLDSNTGELFF. CDR3 nucleotide sequence: TGTGCCTGGAGTGGGTTAGACAGCAACACCGGGGAGCTGTTTTTT.

The genes are TRBV19 and TRBJ1-6; perhaps TRBD1 as D (5 bases). The germline V and J ends were trimmed by 4 bases and 8 bases, with 12 bases remaining between them. This CDR3 region has 14 residues. Germline V gene data show CDR1 as LNHDA and CDR2 as SQIVND (reference sequence). The chain's CDR3 is CASSNQGYYSPLHF. In nucleotides, the CDR3 is TGTGCCAGTAGTAATCAGGGATACTATTCACCCCTCCACTTT.

The gene calls are TRBV6-5 and TRBJ2-5; 8 bases fit TRBD2. The germline gives CDR1 MNHEY, CDR2 SVGAGI. This CDR3 comprises 14 residues. Trimming cost V 7 bases and J 5 bases; bases outside gene matches: 9. The CDR3 reads CASTQGRGVETQYF. The DNA of the CDR3 is TGTGCCAGCACCCAAGGGCGGGGGGTGGAGACCCAGTACTTC.

This clone has just one count. V and J are TRBV7-7 and TRBJ2-5; the D gene could be TRBD1 or TRBD2 (5 bases each). The ends were cut back, 5 bases at V and 5 bases at J, with 18 bases in the middle. Germline assignment: CDR1 SSHAT and CDR2 FNYEAQ (reference sequence). The CDR3 runs 15 residues. CDR3 DNA sequence: TGTGCCAGCAGCCTGGGGACGGTCTTGGGGGAGACCCAGTACTTC. This encodes CASSLGTVLGETQYF.

The chain combines TRBV5-1 with TRBJ2-3; D gene unclear. The CDR3 runs to 13 residues. V lost 3 bases to trimming and J lost 1 base, with 6 bases between them. The germline CDR1 and CDR2 sequences are SGHRS and YFSETQ. DNA for the CDR3: TGCGCCAGCAGCTCTGGGGGCACAGATACGCAGTATTTT. As protein: CASSSGGTDTQYF.

V and J are TRBV12-5 and TRBJ2-7; no reliable D call. V was trimmed by 1 base and J by 5 bases, leaving 12 bases between them. CDR3 size: 14 residues. CDR1 is LGHNT and CDR2 is FRNRAP in the germline V gene. The CDR3 region is CASGLGASEHEQYF. Here the CDR3 DNA reads TGTGCTAGTGGTTTGGGCGCATCAGAACACGAGCAGTACTTC.

V gene TRBV18 combines with J gene TRBJ2-7; 10 bases line up with TRBD1. Unmatched junction bases numbered 1, after V lost 3 bases and J lost 2 bases. Germline CDR1 is KGHSH and CDR2 is LQKENI. The CDR3 consists of 14 residues. The CDR3 loop reads CASSPGTGAYEQYF. The CDR3 nucleotides are TGTGCCAGCTCACCGGGGACAGGGGCCTACGAGCAGTACTTC.

The rearrangement links TRBV9 to TRBJ1-1; no clear D. The CDR3 is 13 residues long. The germline V gene encodes CDR1 SGDLS and CDR2 YYNGEE. Trimming shortened V by 2 bases and J by 1 base, and 6 bases separated the two germline ends. This CDR3 is CASSVSPNTEAFF. The DNA for the CDR3 is TGTGCCAGCAGCGTGAGCCCGAACACTGAAGCTTTCTTT.